Described below is a single TCR beta chain sequence and its context. Its antigen is not known. Profiles of TCR beta VDJ and CDR3 were generated from a genomic DNA template. One entry per CDR3 protein, called by TCRdb with MiXCR from the reads. The data contain around 170,000 distinct CDR3 sequences, around half of them singletons. Individuals selected for sequencing had exhibited CD8+CD57+ cell expansion on flow cytometry. The V segment lost 1 base and the J segment 2 bases; nucleotides outside the gene matches: 5. The germline gives CDR1 SGHAT, CDR2 FQDESV (reference sequence). CDR3 length: 16 amino acids. These data are taken from a study of CD8+CD57+ T cells in acquired aplastic anemia. The study, taken as a whole, reports: The number of CD8+ CDR3 sequences shared by patients and controls was about 30.

What was sequenced was sorted CD4+, CD8+, or CD8+CD57+ T cells (not recorded which) from PBMCs. The receptor comes from a human donor with aplastic anemia. The chain is built from TRBV11-1 and TRBJ2-7, with 10 nucleotides matching TRBD2. Written as DNA, the CDR3 is TGTGCCAGCAGCTTAGGACTAGCGGGTGATACCTACGAGCAGTACTTC. Residues: CASSLGLAGDTYEQYF.